This T cell receptor (beta chain) is from a study of blood T cell repertoires in COVID-19. Whole-study context: Samples of COVID-19 (acute and convalescent) were obtained from the United States, Italy and Spain. PBMCs, B-cell-depleted T cells, or T cells provided the cDNA or gDNA that made up the material.

Clones were read by immunoSEQ multiplex PCR, and TCRdb kept only the in-frame ones, dropping some. The sample lists about 110,000 clones, around 83% seen once, with less than 1.5% in the top ten. J gave up 7 bases and V 4 bases, and 6 bases lay outside the gene matches. The CDR3 loop spans 15 amino acids. Germline V gives CDR1 MGHDK, CDR2 SYGVNS. Sequenced input: peripheral blood. The chain links TRBV25-1 to TRBJ1-6; 8 bases line up with TRBD1. The source of this sequence is a man between 35 and 55 years old with acute or convalescent COVID-19. CDR3 DNA sequence: TGTGCCAGCAGTGCTGACAGGGGAGGGAATTCACCCCTCCACTTT. It encodes CASSADRGGNSPLHF.